The rows below give T cell receptor beta chains drawn from one sample of a study of cytomegalovirus exposure and HLA in healthy donors. Here immunoSEQ multiplex PCR was the method, and the copy in TCRdb shows in-frame clones only, minus some. The sample lists about 120,000 clones, 70% to 80% seen once, with approximately 1.4% in the top ten. The sequenced sample consisted of PBMCs. The receptors were gathered from a female donor in good health and CMV-seronegative. The CDR3 runs from the conserved cysteine through the conserved F or W.

j_call v_call cdr3_aa
TRBJ1-1 TRBV29-1 CSVTRQGWSGTEAFF
TRBJ2-2 TRBV7-8 CASSFPGLAGWNTGELFF
TRBJ1-5 TRBV27 CASSFHLNQPQHF
TRBJ2-5 TRBV6-5 CASSRRDSYQETQYF
TRBJ1-2 TRBV4-3 CASSQDRRGTGGAGGYTF
TRBJ2-5 TRBV4-2 CASSQEIGGLAAHQETQYF
TRBJ1-2 TRBV5-5 CASSLVPTEIYGYTF
TRBJ1-3 TRBV4-1 CASSQEPTSGVSRNTIYF
TRBJ2-7 TRBV23-1 CASSQSRTGSEGYF
TRBJ2-7 TRBV28 CASNSPGLGWHEQYF
TRBJ2-3 TRBV9 CASSHLTGGSTDTQYF
TRBJ2-7 TRBV6-1 CASSAPIYEQYF
TRBJ1-2 TRBV20-1 CSARDTWGYTF
TRBJ2-7 TRBV28 CASSFMDTSYEQYF
TRBJ1-5 TRBV30 CAWSSTGGQPQHF
TRBJ2-7 TRBV29-1 CSVEDRRGQNYEQYF
TRBJ2-1 TRBV7-8 CASSLYPRQTSYNEQFF
TRBJ1-3 TRBV7-8 CASSLRGSGNTIYF
TRBJ1-5 TRBV28 CAGGLRLQPQHF
TRBJ1-2 TRBV7-9 CASSLAAGQAHWDYGYTF
TRBJ2-2 TRBV4-2 CASSPGGGLAGGSTGELFF
TRBJ2-3 TRBV7-4 CASSLPDREDPYF
TRBJ2-3 TRBV7-9 CASSDLTGADTQYF
TRBJ1-1 TRBV19 CATFTEAFF
TRBJ1-3 TRBV9 CASSSWGGYGNTIYF
TRBJ1-1 TRBV28 CASSLTGNTEAFF
TRBJ2-5 TRBV7-3 CASSPYPAGGDGETQYF
TRBJ2-1 TRBV2 CASSEEVAGTYNEQFF
TRBJ2-1 TRBV9 CASSVGSVQFF
TRBJ2-7 TRBV25-1 CASSEPGVERISYEQYF
TRBJ2-7 TRBV9 CASSVGSGPAGISYEQYF
TRBJ2-7 TRBV2 CAMRQFAYEQYF
TRBJ2-1 TRBV15 CATSRGPGDEQFF
TRBJ1-1 TRBV28 CASTGQGNTEAFF
TRBJ2-7 TRBV19 CASSIGDSLLTTWYF
TRBJ2-3 TRBV2 CASTKSTDTQYF
TRBJ1-1 TRBV19 CASSPSTTEAFF
TRBJ2-7 TRBV28 CASSFEGDRYEQYF
TRBJ2-1 TRBV4-3 CASSQDRAGGLYEQFF
TRBJ2-3 TRBV7-3 CASSSHRGTDTQYF
TRBJ2-3 TRBV27 CASSLFLRSADTQYF
TRBJ1-3 TRBV7-9 CASSPGGFFSGNTIYF
TRBJ2-4 TRBV15 CATSTRGNIQYF
TRBJ2-5 TRBV11-2 CASSADRGRWTQYF
TRBJ2-7 TRBV9 CASSVVRQGGEQYF
TRBJ2-7 TRBV7-2 CASSSTPDRISYEQYF
TRBJ2-7 TRBV5-1 CASSSRGLAEYEQYF